This T cell receptor (beta chain) emerged from a study of blood T cells in healthy people across ages. Study findings and constraints: Higher diversity and more naive CD4+ cells were features of long-lived donors, compared to aged donors.

A sample-barcoded 5' primer and a J-beta primer mix were used in a second PCR of roughly 6 to 11 cycles. The study obtained at least 3 million CDR3-containing paired-end reads from every sample. TCRdb itself ran the 5' RACE reads through MiXCR, one entry per CDR3 protein. The sample shows hundreds of thousands of distinct CDR3 sequences, just over 55% of them seen only once. Ranging in age from roughly 6 to 90, the donors were healthy Caucasian individuals from Russia. This clonotype was detected only a few times. Its target is not known. This TCR derives from a middle-aged man in good health. Sequenced sample: blood.

In DNA, the CDR3 is TGTGCCAGCAGCTTACGGACGACAGGGGACCCCTCAACCAAGGGTGAGCAGTTCTTC. Encoded protein: CASSLRTTGDPSTKGEQFF. V is TRBV7-8 and J is TRBJ2-1; 8 positions agree with TRBD1. With V trimmed by 2 bases and J by 9 bases, 21 bases remained unmatched. The CDR3 is 19 residues long. CDR1 and CDR2 from the germline V gene are SGHVS and FQNEAQ.